These T cell receptor beta chains were read from a single sample in a study of T cell changes during pregnancy in multiple sclerosis. Libraries were prepared by immunoSEQ multiplex PCR; TCRdb keeps only in-frame clonotypes and omits some of them. The data show 35,000 to 45,000 clones, roughly 91% seen once. The sample consisted of CD4+ T cells from peripheral blood mononuclear cells, taken in the first trimester of pregnancy. The receptors stem from a female donor with multiple sclerosis, enrolled in a pregnancy study. CDR3s include the opening cysteine and the closing phenylalanine or tryptophan. Each record gives: J gene, CDR3 length, V gene, D gene, clone size, CDR3 protein, CDR3 DNA. A D gene is named only where the DNA matches it firmly. Rows may omit the clone size; those that give it use once, few, many or a size class.

J gene: TRBJ2-1; CDR3 length: 15; V gene: TRBV11-2; D gene: NA; clone size: NA; CDR3 protein: CASSLKLADYNEQFF; CDR3 DNA: TGTGCCAGCAGCTTAAAACTAGCAGATTACAATGAGCAGTTCTTC
J gene: TRBJ1-4; CDR3 length: 15; V gene: TRBV4-3; D gene: TRBD1; clone size: NA; CDR3 protein: CASSSTTGVNEKLFF; CDR3 DNA: TGCGCCAGCAGCAGTACGACAGGGGTTAATGAAAAACTGTTTTTT
J gene: TRBJ2-3; CDR3 length: 18; V gene: TRBV5-1; D gene: TRBD2; clone size: once; CDR3 protein: CASSLLLAEAGVTDTQYF; CDR3 DNA: TGCGCCAGCAGCTTACTACTAGCGGAGGCGGGCGTCACAGATACGCAGTATTTT
J gene: TRBJ1-4; CDR3 length: 15; V gene: TRBV4-1; D gene: NA; clone size: NA; CDR3 protein: CASSQVYSVGEKLFF; CDR3 DNA: TGCGCCAGCAGCCAAGTCTATTCGGTCGGTGAAAAACTGTTTTTT
J gene: TRBJ2-5; CDR3 length: 13; V gene: TRBV4-1; D gene: NA; clone size: once; CDR3 protein: CASSRGGQETQYF; CDR3 DNA: TGCGCCAGCAGCCGAGGGGGCCAAGAGACCCAGTACTTC
J gene: TRBJ2-3; CDR3 length: 14; V gene: TRBV7-3; D gene: NA; clone size: NA; CDR3 protein: CASSLLGDTDTQYF; CDR3 DNA: TGTGCCAGCAGCTTACTCGGAGACACAGATACGCAGTATTTT
J gene: TRBJ2-1; CDR3 length: 17; V gene: TRBV11-2; D gene: TRBD2; clone size: NA; CDR3 protein: CASSLDTLAGFRDEQFF; CDR3 DNA: TGTGCCAGCAGCTTAGATACCCTAGCGGGATTTCGCGATGAGCAGTTCTTC
J gene: TRBJ2-7; CDR3 length: 14; V gene: TRBV27; D gene: NA; clone size: once; CDR3 protein: CASSLAQYSYEQYF; CDR3 DNA: TGTGCCAGCAGTTTGGCACAGTACTCCTACGAGCAGTACTTC
J gene: TRBJ2-1; CDR3 length: 16; V gene: TRBV5-1; D gene: TRBD2; clone size: NA; CDR3 protein: CASSLAPAGAYNEQFF; CDR3 DNA: TGCGCCAGCAGCTTGGCCCCAGCGGGAGCATACAATGAGCAGTTCTTC
J gene: TRBJ1-2; CDR3 length: 14; V gene: TRBV5-6; D gene: TRBD1; clone size: once; CDR3 protein: CASRRRGRNYGYTF; CDR3 DNA: TGTGCCAGCAGACGCAGGGGGCGGAACTATGGCTACACCTTC
J gene: TRBJ1-4; CDR3 length: 14; V gene: TRBV7-8; D gene: TRBD1; clone size: NA; CDR3 protein: CASSPTGRNEKLFF; CDR3 DNA: TGTGCCAGCAGCCCGACAGGGCGTAATGAAAAACTGTTTTTT
J gene: TRBJ2-1; CDR3 length: 13; V gene: TRBV6-4; D gene: TRBD1; clone size: NA; CDR3 protein: CASSPGGDNEQFF; CDR3 DNA: TGTGCCAGCAGCCCAGGGGGTGACAATGAGCAGTTCTTC
J gene: TRBJ2-2; CDR3 length: 17; V gene: TRBV19; D gene: TRBD2; clone size: NA; CDR3 protein: CASSTPRGAGVTGELFF; CDR3 DNA: TGTGCCAGTAGTACCCCCCGAGGAGCGGGAGTCACCGGGGAGCTGTTTTTT
J gene: TRBJ2-1; CDR3 length: 15; V gene: TRBV5-1; D gene: NA; clone size: NA; CDR3 protein: CASSSGTPSYNEQFF; CDR3 DNA: TGCGCCAGCAGCTCCGGGACTCCCTCCTACAATGAGCAGTTCTTC
J gene: TRBJ2-7; CDR3 length: 14; V gene: TRBV18; D gene: TRBD2; clone size: NA; CDR3 protein: CASSLSGRNYEQYF; CDR3 DNA: TGTGCCAGCTCCCTTAGCGGGAGAAACTACGAGCAGTACTTC
J gene: TRBJ2-5; CDR3 length: 14; V gene: TRBV5-1; D gene: NA; clone size: NA; CDR3 protein: CASSGGSYQETQYF; CDR3 DNA: TGCGCCAGCAGCGGGGGCAGCTACCAAGAGACCCAGTACTTC
J gene: TRBJ2-7; CDR3 length: 12; V gene: TRBV29-1; D gene: NA; clone size: few; CDR3 protein: CSVALALGEQYF; CDR3 DNA: TGCAGCGTTGCCCTAGCGCTGGGCGAGCAGTACTTC
J gene: TRBJ2-7; CDR3 length: 13; V gene: TRBV6-1; D gene: NA; clone size: NA; CDR3 protein: CASNSGNSYEQYF; CDR3 DNA: TGTGCCAGCAATTCAGGGAATTCCTACGAGCAGTACTTC
J gene: TRBJ2-7; CDR3 length: 15; V gene: TRBV9; D gene: TRBD2; clone size: NA; CDR3 protein: CASSAGLASSYEQYF; CDR3 DNA: TGTGCCAGCAGCGCGGGACTAGCCTCCTCCTACGAGCAGTACTTC
J gene: TRBJ2-1; CDR3 length: 13; V gene: TRBV19; D gene: NA; clone size: few; CDR3 protein: CASSIVGLNEQFF; CDR3 DNA: TGTGCCAGTAGTATAGTGGGACTCAATGAGCAGTTCTTC
J gene: TRBJ2-3; CDR3 length: 17; V gene: TRBV5-1; D gene: TRBD2; clone size: NA; CDR3 protein: CASSSTSGSTSTDTQYF; CDR3 DNA: TGCGCCAGCAGCTCGACTAGCGGGTCTACTAGCACAGATACGCAGTATTTT
J gene: TRBJ2-6; CDR3 length: 21; V gene: TRBV5-1; D gene: TRBD2; clone size: NA; CDR3 protein: CASSLVGGLAGSISGANVLTF; CDR3 DNA: TGCGCCAGCAGCTTGGTTGGGGGACTAGCGGGGAGCATCTCTGGGGCCAACGTCCTGACTTTC
J gene: TRBJ2-1; CDR3 length: 20; V gene: TRBV2; D gene: TRBD2; clone size: NA; CDR3 protein: CASSEALWTSGSRAYNEQFF; CDR3 DNA: TGTGCCAGCAGTGAAGCGCTTTGGACTAGCGGGAGCCGGGCCTACAATGAGCAGTTCTTC
J gene: TRBJ1-4; CDR3 length: 14; V gene: TRBV2; D gene: NA; clone size: NA; CDR3 protein: CASSYPATNEKLFF; CDR3 DNA: TGTGCCAGCAGCTACCCTGCAACTAATGAAAAACTGTTTTTT
J gene: TRBJ1-1; CDR3 length: 14; V gene: TRBV18; D gene: NA; clone size: NA; CDR3 protein: CASSPLARGAEAFF; CDR3 DNA: TGTGCCAGCTCACCTCTCGCCCGGGGAGCTGAAGCTTTCTTT
J gene: TRBJ2-2; CDR3 length: 16; V gene: TRBV19; D gene: NA; clone size: once; CDR3 protein: CASSITGIFDTGELFF; CDR3 DNA: TGTGCCAGTAGTATTACAGGGATTTTCGACACCGGGGAGCTGTTTTTT
J gene: TRBJ2-1; CDR3 length: 12; V gene: TRBV7-3; D gene: NA; clone size: once; CDR3 protein: CASSFLVGEQFF; CDR3 DNA: TGTGCCAGCAGCTTCCTGGTCGGTGAGCAGTTCTTC
J gene: TRBJ1-2; CDR3 length: 12; V gene: TRBV30; D gene: TRBD1; clone size: NA; CDR3 protein: CAWITGGVGYTF; CDR3 DNA: TGTGCCTGGATCACAGGGGGAGTTGGCTACACCTTC
J gene: TRBJ1-1; CDR3 length: 13; V gene: TRBV6-1; D gene: TRBD1; clone size: NA; CDR3 protein: CASRDRAFVEAFF; CDR3 DNA: TGTGCCAGCAGGGACAGGGCGTTCGTGGAAGCTTTCTTT
J gene: TRBJ2-7; CDR3 length: 16; V gene: TRBV5-1; D gene: TRBD2; clone size: NA; CDR3 protein: CASSPRTSGSSYEQYF; CDR3 DNA: TGCGCCAGCAGCCCGAGGACTAGCGGGAGTAGTTACGAGCAGTACTTC
J gene: TRBJ1-5; CDR3 length: 15; V gene: TRBV19; D gene: NA; clone size: NA; CDR3 protein: CASSIWGDSNQPQHF; CDR3 DNA: TGTGCCAGTAGTATTTGGGGGGATAGCAATCAGCCCCAGCATTTT
J gene: TRBJ2-5; CDR3 length: 16; V gene: TRBV2; D gene: TRBD1; clone size: NA; CDR3 protein: CASSGGTGRIRETQYF; CDR3 DNA: TGTGCCAGCAGTGGGGGGACAGGGAGAATCCGGGAGACCCAGTACTTC
J gene: TRBJ2-5; CDR3 length: 14; V gene: TRBV18; D gene: TRBD1; clone size: NA; CDR3 protein: CASSTDRGQETQYF; CDR3 DNA: TGTGCCAGCTCCACGGACAGGGGCCAAGAGACCCAGTACTTC
J gene: TRBJ1-2; CDR3 length: 14; V gene: TRBV13; D gene: NA; clone size: NA; CDR3 protein: CASSSGLQGRGYTF; CDR3 DNA: TGTGCCAGCAGCTCAGGACTCCAGGGTCGCGGCTACACCTTC
J gene: TRBJ2-2; CDR3 length: 18; V gene: TRBV19; D gene: NA; clone size: NA; CDR3 protein: CASSIDRRQAQDTGELFF; CDR3 DNA: TGTGCCAGTAGTATAGATCGGAGACAGGCACAAGATACCGGGGAGCTGTTTTTT
J gene: TRBJ1-1; CDR3 length: 13; V gene: TRBV19; D gene: TRBD1; clone size: few; CDR3 protein: CASSHDRETEAFF; CDR3 DNA: TGTGCCAGTAGTCATGACAGGGAAACTGAAGCTTTCTTT
J gene: TRBJ2-5; CDR3 length: 14; V gene: TRBV29-1; D gene: TRBD2; clone size: NA; CDR3 protein: CSVGRAGGPSAQYF; CDR3 DNA: TGCAGCGTTGGGAGAGCGGGAGGGCCTTCGGCCCAGTACTTC
J gene: TRBJ2-7; CDR3 length: 13; V gene: TRBV6-6; D gene: TRBD1; clone size: NA; CDR3 protein: CASSMDRGNEQYF; CDR3 DNA: TGTGCCAGCAGTATGGACAGGGGGAACGAGCAGTACTTC
J gene: TRBJ1-2; CDR3 length: 16; V gene: TRBV28; D gene: NA; clone size: NA; CDR3 protein: CASSSPGEVIYYGYTF; CDR3 DNA: TGTGCCAGCAGTTCCCCAGGGGAAGTAATATACTATGGCTACACCTTC
J gene: TRBJ2-7; CDR3 length: 14; V gene: TRBV5-1; D gene: TRBD2; clone size: NA; CDR3 protein: CASARLAGAGEQYF; CDR3 DNA: TGCGCCAGTGCTAGACTAGCGGGAGCGGGTGAGCAGTACTTC
J gene: TRBJ1-3; CDR3 length: 16; V gene: TRBV9; D gene: NA; clone size: few; CDR3 protein: CASSPSGQSSGNTIYF; CDR3 DNA: TGTGCCAGCAGCCCCAGCGGCCAGAGCTCTGGAAACACCATATATTTT
J gene: TRBJ2-7; CDR3 length: 13; V gene: TRBV25-1; D gene: NA; clone size: NA; CDR3 protein: CASSEAVFYEQYF; CDR3 DNA: TGTGCCAGCAGTGAGGCAGTGTTCTACGAGCAGTACTTC
J gene: TRBJ1-1; CDR3 length: 14; V gene: TRBV19; D gene: NA; clone size: NA; CDR3 protein: CASSIDGASTEAFF; CDR3 DNA: TGTGCCAGTAGTATAGATGGAGCATCCACTGAAGCTTTCTTT
J gene: TRBJ1-1; CDR3 length: 13; V gene: TRBV27; D gene: NA; clone size: NA; CDR3 protein: CASSLAGRGEAFF; CDR3 DNA: TGTGCCAGCAGTTTAGCGGGAAGGGGTGAAGCTTTCTTT
J gene: TRBJ2-7; CDR3 length: 16; V gene: TRBV6-1; D gene: NA; clone size: NA; CDR3 protein: CASSEGWVARRYEQYF; CDR3 DNA: TGTGCCAGCAGTGAAGGGTGGGTAGCACGACGGTACGAGCAGTACTTC
J gene: TRBJ2-3; CDR3 length: 14; V gene: TRBV5-1; D gene: TRBD2; clone size: once; CDR3 protein: CASRLALVSDTQYF; CDR3 DNA: TGCGCCAGTCGACTAGCTTTAGTATCAGATACGCAGTATTTT
J gene: TRBJ2-7; CDR3 length: 11; V gene: TRBV28; D gene: NA; clone size: NA; CDR3 protein: CASSHRYEQYF; CDR3 DNA: TGTGCCAGCAGTCACAGGTACGAGCAGTACTTC
J gene: TRBJ2-7; CDR3 length: 17; V gene: TRBV13; D gene: TRBD2; clone size: NA; CDR3 protein: CASSLLTSGRPTYEQYF; CDR3 DNA: TGTGCCAGCAGCTTACTGACTAGCGGGAGACCGACCTACGAGCAGTACTTC
J gene: TRBJ1-1; CDR3 length: 13; V gene: TRBV27; D gene: NA; clone size: NA; CDR3 protein: CASSLDRNTEAFF; CDR3 DNA: TGTGCCAGCAGCCTAGACCGGAACACTGAAGCTTTCTTT
J gene: TRBJ2-3; CDR3 length: 16; V gene: TRBV5-1; D gene: NA; clone size: NA; CDR3 protein: CASSLATTTLTDTQYF; CDR3 DNA: TGCGCCAGCAGCTTGGCAACTACTACACTTACAGATACGCAGTATTTT
J gene: TRBJ1-1; CDR3 length: 15; V gene: TRBV6-6; D gene: NA; clone size: NA; CDR3 protein: CASSSPRGRGTEAFF; CDR3 DNA: TGTGCCAGCAGTTCCCCCAGGGGAAGAGGGACTGAAGCTTTCTTT
J gene: TRBJ2-1; CDR3 length: 16; V gene: TRBV29-1; D gene: TRBD1; clone size: once; CDR3 protein: CSVAPSLGQIYNEQFF; CDR3 DNA: TGCAGCGTTGCACCAAGTTTGGGACAGATCTACAATGAGCAGTTCTTC
J gene: TRBJ1-5; CDR3 length: 15; V gene: TRBV10-3; D gene: TRBD1; clone size: NA; CDR3 protein: CATCVAQGSNQPQHF; CDR3 DNA: TGTGCCACTTGCGTCGCACAGGGGAGCAATCAGCCCCAGCATTTT
J gene: TRBJ2-7; CDR3 length: 14; V gene: TRBV28; D gene: NA; clone size: once; CDR3 protein: CASSFIQGLREQYF; CDR3 DNA: TGTGCCAGCAGTTTTATACAGGGTCTGCGCGAGCAGTACTTC